Listed below are T cell receptor beta chains from one sample, sequenced in a study of metastatic and nonmetastatic thyroid tumors. TCRdb re-called clones via MiXCR from the PCR reads. The sample consists of about 30,000 clones, 35% to 45% of them appearing once. The sequenced material came from tumor tissue. The receptors originated from a female donor with papillary thyroid cancer or a benign thyroid nodule (not recorded which). Some clones in this sample may be carry-over from other donors' samples. Both conserved end residues are part of each CDR3. D genes are given only for firm matches. Clone size is shown for a subset of rows, as once, few, many or a class of expanded clone.

D gene	V gene	clone size	J gene	CDR3 DNA	CDR3 protein
NA	TRBV6-4	few	TRBJ2-7	TGTGCCAGCAGGGGGGAGTGTACTACCCGGGAGCCCCCTTACGAGCAGTACTTC	CASRGECTTREPPYEQYF
NA	TRBV6-1	few	TRBJ2-2	TGTGCCAGCAGTCCCCAACGGGAGCTGTTTTTT	CASSPQRELFF
TRBD1	TRBV6-1	few	TRBJ1-5	TGTGCCAGCAGTGATTACGGGACAGGGAATCAGCCCCAGCATTTT	CASSDYGTGNQPQHF
NA	TRBV4-2	few	TRBJ2-2	TGTGCCAGCAGCCAAGACAGTAACACCGGGGAGCTGTTTTTT	CASSQDSNTGELFF
NA	TRBV5-1	NA	TRBJ2-3	TGCGCCAGCACCCCGGGGCTGGACGACACAGATACGCAGTATTTT	CASTPGLDDTDTQYF
TRBD1	TRBV19	few	TRBJ1-5	TGTGCCAGTAGTGACAGGGTGAAGAGCAATCAGCCCCAGCATTTT	CASSDRVKSNQPQHF
NA	TRBV7-8	NA	TRBJ2-7	TGTGCCAGCAGCTGGACCCCGGCGGGCGAGCAGTACTTC	CASSWTPAGEQYF
NA	TRBV19	NA	TRBJ1-4	TGTGCCAGTAGTATCAAACAGGGAGGACTTGAAAAACTGTTTTTT	CASSIKQGGLEKLFF
NA	TRBV5-1	NA	TRBJ1-1	TGCGCCAGCAGCTCGGGGGATGTGACAAGAGCTTTCTTT	CASSSGDVTRAFF
NA	TRBV6-2/TRBV6-3	NA	TRBJ2-1	TGTGCCAGCAGTTACTCGTGGGGAGCGCATGAGCAGTTCTTC	CASSYSWGAHEQFF
TRBD1	TRBV20-1	NA	TRBJ1-6	TGCAGTGCTAGAGATCTGGGGGACAGGGTTTCACCCCTCCACTTT	CSARDLGDRVSPLHF